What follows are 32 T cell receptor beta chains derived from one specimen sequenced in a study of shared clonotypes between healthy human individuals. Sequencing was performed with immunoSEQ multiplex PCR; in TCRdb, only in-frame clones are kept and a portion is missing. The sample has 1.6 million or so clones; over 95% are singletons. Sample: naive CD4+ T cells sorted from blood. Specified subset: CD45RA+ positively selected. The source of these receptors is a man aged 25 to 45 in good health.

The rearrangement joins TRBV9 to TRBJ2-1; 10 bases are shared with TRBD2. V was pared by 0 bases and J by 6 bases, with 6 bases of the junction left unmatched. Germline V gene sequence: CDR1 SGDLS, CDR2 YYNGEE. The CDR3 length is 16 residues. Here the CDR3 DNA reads TGTGCCAGCAGCGTAGCTAACCTAGCGGGAGTCAATGAGCAGTTCTTC. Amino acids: CASSVANLAGVNEQFF.

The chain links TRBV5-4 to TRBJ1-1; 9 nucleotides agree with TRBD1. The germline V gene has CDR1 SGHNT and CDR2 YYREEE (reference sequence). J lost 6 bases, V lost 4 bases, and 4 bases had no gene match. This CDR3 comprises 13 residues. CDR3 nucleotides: TGTGCCAGCAGCACTAGACAGGGGGCTGAAGCTTTCTTT. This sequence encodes CASSTRQGAEAFF.

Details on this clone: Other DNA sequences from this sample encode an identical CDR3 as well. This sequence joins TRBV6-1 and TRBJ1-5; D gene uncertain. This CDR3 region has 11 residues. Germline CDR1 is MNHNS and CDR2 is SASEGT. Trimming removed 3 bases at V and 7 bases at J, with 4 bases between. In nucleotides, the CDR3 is TGTGCCAGCAGTGACTTACAGCCCCAGCATTTT. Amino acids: CASSDLQPQHF.

The CDR3 coding sequence is TGTGCCAGCAGCGTAGGGGGGTCTGGAACCTCCTACGAGCAGTACTTC. Translating gives CASSVGGSGTSYEQYF. The rearrangement joins TRBV9 to TRBJ2-7; the D gene could be TRBD1 or TRBD2 (5 bases each). The CDR3 is 16 residues long. CDR1 is SGDLS, CDR2 YYNGEE, per germline. V lost 0 bases and J 0 bases, leaving 13 bases between the germline ends.

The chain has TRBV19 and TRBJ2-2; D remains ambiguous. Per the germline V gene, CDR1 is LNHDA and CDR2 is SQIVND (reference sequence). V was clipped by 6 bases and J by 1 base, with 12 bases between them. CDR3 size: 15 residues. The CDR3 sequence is CASSDLIWNTGELFF. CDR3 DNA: TGTGCCAGTAGCGACCTAATATGGAACACCGGGGAGCTGTTTTTT.

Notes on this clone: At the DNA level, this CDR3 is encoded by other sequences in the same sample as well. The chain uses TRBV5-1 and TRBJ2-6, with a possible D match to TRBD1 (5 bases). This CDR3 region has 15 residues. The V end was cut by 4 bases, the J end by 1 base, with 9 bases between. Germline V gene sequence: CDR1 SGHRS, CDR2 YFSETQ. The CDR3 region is CASSLTGSGANVLTF. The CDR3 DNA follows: TGCGCCAGCAGCCTTACAGGTTCTGGGGCCAACGTCCTGACTTTC.

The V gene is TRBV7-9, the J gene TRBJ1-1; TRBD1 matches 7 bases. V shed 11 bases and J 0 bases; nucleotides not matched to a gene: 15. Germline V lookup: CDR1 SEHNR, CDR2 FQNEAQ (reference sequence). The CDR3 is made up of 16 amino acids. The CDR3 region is CALDEGQDLMNTEAFF. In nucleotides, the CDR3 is TGTGCCCTGGACGAAGGACAGGATCTAATGAACACTGAAGCTTTCTTT.

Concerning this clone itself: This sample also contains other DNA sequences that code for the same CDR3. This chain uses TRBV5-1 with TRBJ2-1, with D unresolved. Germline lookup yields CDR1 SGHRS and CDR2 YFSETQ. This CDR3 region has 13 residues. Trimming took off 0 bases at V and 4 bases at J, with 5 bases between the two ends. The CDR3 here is CASSLAQYNEQFF. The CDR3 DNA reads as TGCGCCAGCAGCTTGGCCCAATACAATGAGCAGTTCTTC.

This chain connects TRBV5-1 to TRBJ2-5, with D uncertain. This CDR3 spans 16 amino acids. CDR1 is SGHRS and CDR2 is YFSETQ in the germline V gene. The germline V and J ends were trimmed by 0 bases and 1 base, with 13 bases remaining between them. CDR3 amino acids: CASSLAVSSVQETQYF. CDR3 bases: TGCGCCAGCAGCTTGGCCGTGTCGAGTGTCCAAGAGACCCAGTACTTC.

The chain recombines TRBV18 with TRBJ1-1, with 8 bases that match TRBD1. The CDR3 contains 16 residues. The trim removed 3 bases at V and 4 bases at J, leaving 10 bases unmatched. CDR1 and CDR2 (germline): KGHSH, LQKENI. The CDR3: CASSPRAGGHSTEAFF. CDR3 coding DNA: TGTGCCAGCTCACCGAGGGCAGGGGGCCACTCCACTGAAGCTTTCTTT.

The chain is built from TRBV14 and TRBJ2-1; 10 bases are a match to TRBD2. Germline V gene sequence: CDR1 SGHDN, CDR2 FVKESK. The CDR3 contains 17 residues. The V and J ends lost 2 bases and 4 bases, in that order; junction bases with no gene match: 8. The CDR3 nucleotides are TGTGCCAGCAGCCAAAAATATAGCGGGAGGTTTTACAATGAGCAGTTCTTC. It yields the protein CASSQKYSGRFYNEQFF.

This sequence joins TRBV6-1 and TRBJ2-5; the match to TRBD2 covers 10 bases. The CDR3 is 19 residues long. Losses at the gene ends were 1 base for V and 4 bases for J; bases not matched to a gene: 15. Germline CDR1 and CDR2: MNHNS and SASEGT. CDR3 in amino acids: CASSEEATWTSGRGETQYF. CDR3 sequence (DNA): TGTGCCAGCAGTGAAGAAGCCACCTGGACTAGCGGACGGGGAGAGACCCAGTACTTC.

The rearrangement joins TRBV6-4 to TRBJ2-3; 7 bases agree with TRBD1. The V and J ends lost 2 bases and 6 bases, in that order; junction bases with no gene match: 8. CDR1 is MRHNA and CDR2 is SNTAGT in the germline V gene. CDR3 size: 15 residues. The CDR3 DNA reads TGTGCCAGCAGTGACACCAGACAGGGAACTGATACGCAGTATTTT. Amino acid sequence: CASSDTRQGTDTQYF.

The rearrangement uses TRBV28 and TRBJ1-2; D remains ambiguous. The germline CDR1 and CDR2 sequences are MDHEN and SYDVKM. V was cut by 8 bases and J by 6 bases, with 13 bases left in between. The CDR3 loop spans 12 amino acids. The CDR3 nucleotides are TGTGCCAGCGGAGTTAAACTGGATGGCTACACCTTC. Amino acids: CASGVKLDGYTF.

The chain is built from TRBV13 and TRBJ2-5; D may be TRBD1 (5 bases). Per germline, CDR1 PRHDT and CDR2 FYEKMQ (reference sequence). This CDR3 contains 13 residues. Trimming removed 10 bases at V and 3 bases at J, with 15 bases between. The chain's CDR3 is CANISDREETQYF. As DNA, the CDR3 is TGTGCCAACATTTCCGACAGAGAAGAGACCCAGTACTTC.

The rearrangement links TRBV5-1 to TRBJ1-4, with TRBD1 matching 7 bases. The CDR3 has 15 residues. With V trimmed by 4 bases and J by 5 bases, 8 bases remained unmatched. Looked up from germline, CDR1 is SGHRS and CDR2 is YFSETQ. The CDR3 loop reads CASSRNRGLNEKLFF. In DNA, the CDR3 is TGCGCCAGCAGCCGGAACAGGGGCTTGAATGAAAAACTGTTTTTT.

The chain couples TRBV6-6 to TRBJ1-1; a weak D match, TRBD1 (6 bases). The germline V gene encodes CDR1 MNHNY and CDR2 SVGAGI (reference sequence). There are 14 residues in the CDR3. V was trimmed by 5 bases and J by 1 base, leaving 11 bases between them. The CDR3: CASSQLQGNTEAFF. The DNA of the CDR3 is TGTGCCAGCAGTCAGCTACAGGGGAACACTGAAGCTTTCTTT.

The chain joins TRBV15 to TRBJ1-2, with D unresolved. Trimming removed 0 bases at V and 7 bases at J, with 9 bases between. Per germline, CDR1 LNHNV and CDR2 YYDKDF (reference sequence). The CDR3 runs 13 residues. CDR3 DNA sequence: TGTGCCACCAGCAGAGATAGATCCCTTGGCTACACCTTC. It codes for CATSRDRSLGYTF.

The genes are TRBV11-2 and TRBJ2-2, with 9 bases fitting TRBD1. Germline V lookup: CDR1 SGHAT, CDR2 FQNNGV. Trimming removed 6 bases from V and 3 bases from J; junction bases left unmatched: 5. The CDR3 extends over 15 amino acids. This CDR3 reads CASSFRDRDTGELFF. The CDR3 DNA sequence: TGTGCCAGCAGTTTCCGGGACAGGGACACCGGGGAGCTGTTTTTT.

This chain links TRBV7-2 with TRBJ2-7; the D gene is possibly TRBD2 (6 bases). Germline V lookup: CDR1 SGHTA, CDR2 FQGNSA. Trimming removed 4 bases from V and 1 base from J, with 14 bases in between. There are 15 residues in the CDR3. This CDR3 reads CASSYKVGGSYEQYF. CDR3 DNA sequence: TGTGCCAGCAGCTACAAGGTGGGGGGTTCCTACGAGCAGTACTTC.

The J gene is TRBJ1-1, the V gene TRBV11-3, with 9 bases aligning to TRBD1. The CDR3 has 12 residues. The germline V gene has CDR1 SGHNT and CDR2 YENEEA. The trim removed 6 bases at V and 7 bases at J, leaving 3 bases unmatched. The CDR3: CASSPTGGEAFF. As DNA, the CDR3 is TGTGCCAGCAGTCCGACAGGGGGTGAAGCTTTCTTT.

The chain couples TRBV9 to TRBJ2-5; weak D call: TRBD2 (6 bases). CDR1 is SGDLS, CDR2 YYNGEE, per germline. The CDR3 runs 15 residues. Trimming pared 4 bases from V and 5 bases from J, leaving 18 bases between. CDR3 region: CASSQSPGGPETQYF. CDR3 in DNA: TGTGCCAGCAGCCAGAGTCCCGGAGGGCCGGAGACCCAGTACTTC.

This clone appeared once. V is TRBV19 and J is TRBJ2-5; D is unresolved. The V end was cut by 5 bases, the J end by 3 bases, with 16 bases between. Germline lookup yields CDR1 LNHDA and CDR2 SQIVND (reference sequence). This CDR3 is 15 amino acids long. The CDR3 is CASSSAFRLKETQYF. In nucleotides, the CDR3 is TGTGCCAGTAGTTCAGCGTTTCGGTTAAAAGAGACCCAGTACTTC.

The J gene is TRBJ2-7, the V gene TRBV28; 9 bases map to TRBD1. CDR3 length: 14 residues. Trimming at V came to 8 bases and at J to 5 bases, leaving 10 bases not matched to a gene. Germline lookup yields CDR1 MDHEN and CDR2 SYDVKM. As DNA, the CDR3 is TGTGCCAGCGCGGCGGGGGACAGGGCCCACGAGCAGTACTTC. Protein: CASAAGDRAHEQYF.

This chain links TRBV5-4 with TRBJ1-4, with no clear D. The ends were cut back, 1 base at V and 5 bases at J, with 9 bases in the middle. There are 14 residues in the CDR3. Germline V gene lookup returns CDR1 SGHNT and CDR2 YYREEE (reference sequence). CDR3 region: CASSLRQTNEKLFF. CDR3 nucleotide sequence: TGTGCCAGCAGCTTGAGGCAAACGAATGAAAAACTGTTTTTT.

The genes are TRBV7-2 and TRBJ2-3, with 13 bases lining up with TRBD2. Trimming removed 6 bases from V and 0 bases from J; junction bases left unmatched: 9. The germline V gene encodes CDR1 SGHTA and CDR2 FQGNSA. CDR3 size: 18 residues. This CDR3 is CASSTLAGGWDSTDTQYF. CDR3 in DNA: TGTGCCAGCAGTACACTAGCGGGAGGGTGGGATAGCACAGATACGCAGTATTTT.

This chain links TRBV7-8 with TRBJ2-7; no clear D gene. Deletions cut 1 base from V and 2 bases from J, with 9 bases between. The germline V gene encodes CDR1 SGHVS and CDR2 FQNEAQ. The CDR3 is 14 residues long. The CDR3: CASSLVVATYEQYF. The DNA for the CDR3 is TGTGCCAGCAGCTTAGTTGTAGCTACCTACGAGCAGTACTTC.

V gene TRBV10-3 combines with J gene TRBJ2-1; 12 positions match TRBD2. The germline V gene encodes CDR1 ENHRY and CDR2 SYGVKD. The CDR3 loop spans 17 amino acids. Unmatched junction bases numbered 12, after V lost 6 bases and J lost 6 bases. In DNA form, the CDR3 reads TGTGCCATCAGGGAAGAAGTGACTAGCGGGAGTTCCAATGAGCAGTTCTTC. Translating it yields CAIREEVTSGSSNEQFF.

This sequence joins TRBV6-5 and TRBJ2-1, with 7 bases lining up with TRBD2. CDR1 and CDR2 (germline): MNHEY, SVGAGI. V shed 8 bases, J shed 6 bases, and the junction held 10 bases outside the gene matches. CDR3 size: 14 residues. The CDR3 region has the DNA TGTGCCAGCCGTGGACTAGGTAAAGTCAATGAGCAGTTCTTC. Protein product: CASRGLGKVNEQFF.

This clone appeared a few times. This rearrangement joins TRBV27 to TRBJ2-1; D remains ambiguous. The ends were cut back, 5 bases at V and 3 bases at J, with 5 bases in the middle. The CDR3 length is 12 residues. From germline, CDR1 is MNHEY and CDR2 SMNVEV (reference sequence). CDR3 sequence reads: CASSAYYNEQFF. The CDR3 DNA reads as TGTGCCAGCAGTGCCTACTACAATGAGCAGTTCTTC.

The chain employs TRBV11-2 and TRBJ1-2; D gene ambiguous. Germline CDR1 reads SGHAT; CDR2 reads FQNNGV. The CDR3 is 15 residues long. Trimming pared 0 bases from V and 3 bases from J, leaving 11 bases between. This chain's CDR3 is CASSLDPQSHYGYTF. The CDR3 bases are TGTGCCAGCAGCTTAGATCCACAGTCTCACTATGGCTACACCTTC.

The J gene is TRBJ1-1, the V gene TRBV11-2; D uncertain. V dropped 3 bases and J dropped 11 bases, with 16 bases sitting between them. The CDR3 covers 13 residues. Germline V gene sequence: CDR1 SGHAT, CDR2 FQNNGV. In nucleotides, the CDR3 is TGTGCCAGCAGCTTTGAGCGGACTAGTGGCGCTTTCTTT. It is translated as CASSFERTSGAFF. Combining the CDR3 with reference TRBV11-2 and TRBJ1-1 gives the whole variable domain EAGVAQSPRYKIIEKRQSVAFWCNPISGHATLYWYQQILGQGPKLLIQFQNNGVVDDSQLPKDRFSAERLKGVDSTLKIQPAKLEDSAVYLCASSFERTSGAFFGQGTRLTVV.